What follows is one T cell receptor (beta chain) and its context. This sample is drawn from a study of blood T cell repertoires in COVID-19. Looking at the study overall: From the United States, Italy and Spain came samples of acute and convalescent COVID-19. Sample material is recorded as cDNA or gDNA derived from T cells, B-cell-depleted T cells, or PBMCs.

CDR3 length: 15 amino acids. Germline trimming cut 5 bases from V and 3 bases from J; bases unmatched to any gene: 6. Germline CDR1 and CDR2: SGHRS and YFSETQ. Libraries were prepared by immunoSEQ multiplex PCR; TCRdb keeps only in-frame clonotypes and omits some of them. The sample carries about 160,000 clones, 84% recorded once. Input material: peripheral blood. The chain couples TRBV5-1 to TRBJ2-1; 9 positions match TRBD2. The clonotype comes from a man in his 70s with acute or convalescent COVID-19. The CDR3 here is CASSESGGNYNEQFF. CDR3 in DNA: TGCGCCAGCAGTGAAAGCGGGGGGAACTACAATGAGCAGTTCTTC.